What follows describes a single T cell receptor (beta chain). The CDR3 totals 14 residues. Germline V gene sequence: CDR1 SGHNT, CDR2 YYREEE (reference sequence). J was trimmed by 5 bases and V by 2 bases; bases with no gene match: 5. The repertoire was sequenced with immunoSEQ multiplex PCR; TCRdb's copy has only in-frame clones and lacks some. The repertoire has some 70,000 clones, 95% to 97% of them found once; the top ten carry roughly 0.3%. This entry comes from a study of technical replicates of blood from a handful of donors. The specimen sequenced was T cells isolated from PBMCs. The V call is TRBV5-4, the J call TRBJ2-5; TRBD2 matches 8 bases. The sequence derives from a human donor in good health. The CDR3 region has the DNA TGTGCCAGCAGCTTTAGCGGGATAGAGGAGACCCAGTACTTC. This encodes CASSFSGIEETQYF.